The entry below gives a single T cell receptor (beta chain) sequence along with its context. The antigen this receptor binds is unknown. No per-base quality is available; no much larger clone lies one base away. Taken from cysteine to phenylalanine, the CDR3 has 15 residues. The CDR3 DNA has 45 bases and is translated from base 1. Trimming takes 2 bases from V and 2 bases from J, and the germline ends sit 11 bases apart. For CDR1 and CDR2, the germline V gene lists MGHRA and YSYEKL. These data originate in a study of T cells in Graves' hyperthyroidism and ophthalmopathy (dated by TCRdb to between 2018 and 2020). Turning to the overall study: Peripheral blood was sampled at the time of initial diagnosis, prior to any treatment. To identify distinguishing TCR V-J signatures, a discovery cohort of around 100 patients was used, comprising 43 with Graves' ophthalmopathy and some 60 with stable Graves' hyperthyroidism. An independent validation cohort of around 20 hyperthyroidism patients and 17 patients who later progressed to ophthalmopathy tested prospective prediction of ophthalmopathy. The 100 or so discovery patients were divided at random into training and test sets in a 7:3 ratio. Thyroid tissue and blood T-cell repertoires from over 5 Graves' hyperthyroidism patients were also compared in the study. After blood sampling, hyperthyroidism patients were treated with methimazole at a starting dose of 30 mg daily, and ophthalmopathy patients were treated with high-dose intravenous methylprednisolone. The paper reports TCR Vbeta CDR3 sequencing of roughly 140 peripheral blood samples: approximately 43 ophthalmopathy, around 80 hyperthyroidism and 17 progressor patients.

Ophthalmopathy patients had moderately to severely active disease, Clinical Activity Score of at least 3, NOSPECS grade of at least 4, and duration under 3 months. The study excluded patients with uncontrolled infections, other autoimmune diseases, pregnancy or lactation. Diagnoses were based on clinical symptoms, serum thyroxine and TRAb, thyroid ultrasound and orbital computed tomography. PBMCs were isolated from about 10 ml of fresh peripheral blood by Ficoll-Paque density gradient centrifugation. Total RNA was extracted with Trizol reagent, and quality was checked on an Agilent 2100 Bioanalyzer. Amplification of TCR beta CDR3 regions was carried out from RNA transcripts. A first-round RT-PCR of the TCR CDR3 used the HTBI primer set with the Qiagen OneStep RT-PCR kit. The libraries were constructed in a second round of multiplex PCR and then size-selected and purified. Paired-end sequencing of the libraries was performed with 100 bp reads on an Illumina HiSeq2000. Under the source paper's analysis protocol: SOAPnuke was used to process the raw data, removing reads that contained adapters or uncalled bases, had a mean Phred below 15, or lacked an exact match to the constant primer or identifier. COPE v1.2.5 was used to merge high-quality paired reads, and clonotypes were defined as unique nucleotide sequences. Clonotypes were aligned to IMGT TRBV, TRBD and TRBJ reference segments using MiTCR v1.1. The analysis was restricted to V-J combinations with a frequency above 0.0001, which together covered 99% to 99.2% of the repertoires. The TCS score was defined as the ratio of F50 (clonal expansion) to E x V (chaos), calculated using BLOSUM62-based TCRdist between CDR3 peptides within each V-J. Welch's t-statistics and random forest reduced roughly 540 V-J features to about 12, which were used in a naive Bayes classifier (R e1071). TCRdb reanalyzed the raw reads on its own, using fastp at Q25 for trimming and MiXCR for clone calling, and kept in-frame beta chains. Under each unique CDR3 protein, matching rows form one entry showing the most common genes and DNA. TCRdb assigned the V and J calls; the authors' analysis was not used. Across this sample there are 500,000 to 550,000 distinct CDR3 sequences, with roughly 21% seen only once. Jointly, the top ten make up about half of the sample.

Study-wide findings and limitations: In cross-validation, a model built on a 13 V-J signature told ophthalmopathy apart from stable hyperthyroidism with 87.88% sensitivity and around 84% specificity, and in testing the same model reached 80%/75%. In validation, progression to ophthalmopathy was predicted by the model with 65% to 71% sensitivity and 72% to 85% specificity, a median of 6.5 months before onset. No statistical method was used to fix the sample size in advance, and group allocation was not hidden from the investigators. Most expanded thyroid clonotypes (frequency above 0.001) were also detected in blood, suggesting blood repertoires may reflect thyroid immune responses.

Recombination linked TRBV4-1 to TRBJ2-3; tentative D gene TRBD1, with 5 bases matching. This TCR was sampled from a man in his forties with Graves' ophthalmopathy. Sequences were obtained from blood. The DNA reads as follows: TGCGCCAGCAGCCAATTGCAGGGTATCACAGATACGCAGTATTTT. Translated, this is CASSQLQGITDTQYF.